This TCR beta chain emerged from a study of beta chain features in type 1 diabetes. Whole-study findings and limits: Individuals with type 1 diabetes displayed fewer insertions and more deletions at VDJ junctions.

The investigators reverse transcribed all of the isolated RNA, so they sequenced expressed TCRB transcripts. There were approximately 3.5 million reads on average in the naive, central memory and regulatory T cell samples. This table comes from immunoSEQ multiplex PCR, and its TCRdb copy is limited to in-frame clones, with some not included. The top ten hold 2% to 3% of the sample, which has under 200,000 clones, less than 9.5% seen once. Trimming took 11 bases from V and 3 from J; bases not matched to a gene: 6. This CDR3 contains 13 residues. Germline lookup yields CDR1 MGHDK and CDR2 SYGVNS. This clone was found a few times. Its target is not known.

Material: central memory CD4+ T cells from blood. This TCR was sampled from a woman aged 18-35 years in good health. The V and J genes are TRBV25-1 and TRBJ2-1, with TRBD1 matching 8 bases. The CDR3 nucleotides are TGTGCCGCTCAGGGGGCTGGCTACAATGAGCAGTTCTTC. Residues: CAAQGAGYNEQFF. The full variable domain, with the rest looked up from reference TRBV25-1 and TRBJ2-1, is EADIYQTPRYLVIGTGKKITLECSQTMGHDKMYWYQQDPGMELHLIHYSYGVNSTEKGDLSSESTVSRIRTEHFPLTLESARPSHTSQYLCAAQGAGYNEQFFGPGTRLTVL.